The 6 T cell receptor beta chains below were found in one sample sequenced in a study of PD-L1 blockade in urothelial cancer. The time point here: pretreatment peripheral blood. The assay was immunoSEQ multiplex PCR, and TCRdb's table has in-frame clones only and misses some. The table includes 70,000 to 95,000 clones, 80% to 90% detected once. Sample: PBMCs, taken around atezolizumab (anti-PD-L1) treatment. Receptors were obtained from a woman at least 80 years old with urothelial cancer.

This clone was seen once. This chain uses TRBV28 with TRBJ1-2; D gene ambiguous. CDR3 length equals 16 residues. CDR1 MDHEN and CDR2 SYDVKM come from the germline V gene. V lost 5 bases and J lost 3, with 19 bases in between. The CDR3 here is CASSISSGVGHYGYTF. Here the CDR3 DNA reads TGTGCCAGCAGTATCTCAAGCGGGGTCGGCCACTATGGCTACACCTTC.

V usage is TRBV7-9 and J usage is TRBJ2-1; 12 positions match TRBD2. The CDR3 totals 15 residues. V shed 5 bases, J shed 7 bases, and the junction held 6 bases outside the gene matches. Germline values: CDR1 SEHNR, CDR2 FQNEAQ (reference sequence). CDR3: CASSRTSGIVNEQFF. The CDR3 DNA reads as TGTGCCAGCAGCCGGACTAGCGGGATTGTTAATGAGCAGTTCTTC.

The chain couples TRBV7-9 to TRBJ2-5; 9 bases are a match to TRBD2. Germline CDR1 reads SEHNR; CDR2 reads FQNEAQ (reference sequence). The junction had 15 bases not matched to a gene; V was cut back by 8 bases and J by 5 bases. The length of the CDR3 is 16 residues. The CDR3 DNA follows: TGTGCCAGCCTGAGGGGCTCGGCGGGAGGGGATGAGACCCAGTACTTC. It translates to CASLRGSAGGDETQYF.

The V gene is TRBV28, the J gene TRBJ2-7, with 8 bases aligning to TRBD1. Germline CDR1 is MDHEN and CDR2 is SYDVKM. CDR3 length: 19 amino acids. J was trimmed by 0 bases and V by 3 bases; bases with no gene match: 16. The CDR3 loop reads CASSFSSGIGTGSSYEQYF. CDR3 bases: TGTGCCAGCAGTTTCTCCTCCGGGATCGGGACAGGAAGCTCCTACGAGCAGTACTTC.

This clone has a single count. The rearrangement joins TRBV6-4 to TRBJ2-2; the match to TRBD2 covers 9 bases. CDR3 size: 15 residues. After removal of 4 bases from V and 4 bases from J, the junction contained 4 bases not matched to a gene. CDR1 and CDR2 from the germline V gene are MRHNA and SNTAGT. The DNA for the CDR3 is TGTGCCAGCAGTGTACTAGCGGGTTCCACCGGGGAGCTGTTTTTT. Amino acid sequence: CASSVLAGSTGELFF.

The chain recombines TRBV7-3 with TRBJ2-5; D is uncertain. V was clipped by 5 bases and J by 2 bases, with 9 bases between them. CDR1 SGHTA and CDR2 FQGTGA come from the germline V gene. This CDR3 region has 13 residues. CDR3 sequence (DNA): TGTGCCAGCAGCCCTTTGTTACAAGAGACCCAGTACTTC. Protein product: CASSPLLQETQYF.